One sample yielded the 2 T cell receptor beta chains listed below, sequenced in a study of patients and donors after allogeneic stem cell transplantation. In TCRdb, the RT-PCR reads were re-called with MiXCR into one record per CDR3 protein. The sample records roughly 880,000 distinct CDR3 sequences, under 20% being singletons. Input material: blood, either unsorted or a sorted T cell fraction (not recorded which). The receptors were gathered from a human donor who was either an allogeneic HSCT recipient or a stem cell or donor lymphocyte infusion donor (not recorded which). It is not recorded whose cells these are; they may come from a transplant donor.

This clonotype was seen more than once but under ten times. This chain joins TRBV11-2 and TRBJ1-1; possibly TRBD1 for D (6 bases). The CDR3 has 12 residues. Germline V gene data show CDR1 as SGHAT and CDR2 as FQNNGV. V was shortened by 5 bases and J by 8 bases, with 12 bases between the two germline ends. In DNA form, the CDR3 reads TGTGCCAGCAGCGATGGACAGACAGAAGCTTTCTTT. Residues: CASSDGQTEAFF.

This clonotype turned up a few times. This rearrangement joins TRBV7-3 to TRBJ2-2; D may be TRBD2 (5 bases). The CDR3 is 13 residues long. Germline CDR1 is SGHTA and CDR2 is FQGTGA. Trimming stripped 6 bases from V and 7 bases from J, with 12 bases between. CDR3 sequence: CASRLKLDGELFF. The DNA of the CDR3 is TGTGCCAGCAGACTTAAACTAGACGGGGAGCTGTTTTTT.